This entry features one TCR beta chain sequence. The antigen is unknown. The CDR3 length is 14 residues. The germline V gene encodes CDR1 MNHNY and CDR2 SVGAGI (reference sequence). Trimming pared 2 bases from V and 4 bases from J, leaving 11 bases between. The PCR had 60 Vbeta and 13 Jbeta primers. Using immunoSEQ multiplex PCR, the repertoire was profiled, and TCRdb retains in-frame clones only, with some absent. The sample has about 89,000 clones, more than 70% seen once; the top ten hold around 3.5%. This record comes from a study of cytomegalovirus exposure and HLA in healthy donors. Study-wide points: In a later analysis, a missense DCLRE1C variant was linked to TCR beta V- and J-gene trimming. Previously analyzed data showed that most TCR beta V segments were productive at a frequency of about 87% or about 30%. The number of N-insertions in an Asian-associated ancestry cluster was reportedly below the approximately 700-donor mean in a later analysis.

Donors consisted of healthy bone marrow donors. Sequenced: PBMCs. This TCR derives from a man under 40 in good health and CMV-seronegative. The V gene is TRBV6-6, the J gene TRBJ1-1; the D gene is possibly TRBD1 (6 bases). CDR3 protein: CASSYGRGGTEAFF. CDR3 bases: TGTGCCAGCAGTTACGGGAGGGGGGGCACTGAAGCTTTCTTT.